The 18 T cell receptor beta chains presented below share a single source sample, sequenced in a study of T cell responses to AZD1222 COVID-19 vaccine. Sequencing used immunoSEQ multiplex PCR; TCRdb keeps in-frame clones, though not all of them. The top ten clones hold 1.3% of a sample with 150,000 to 200,000 clones, about 91% of them seen once. This material consisted of peripheral blood, taken 28 days after the second AZD1222 dose. The origin of the receptors is an adult who received the AZD1222 COVID-19 vaccine.

The CDR3: CASSLNGLYSYEQYF. DNA of the CDR3: TGTGCCAGCAGCTTAAACGGGCTTTACTCCTACGAGCAGTACTTC. This rearrangement joins TRBV7-2 to TRBJ2-7, with D unresolved. The CDR3 contains 15 residues. Trimming took off 2 bases at V and 0 bases at J, with 11 bases between the two ends. CDR1 and CDR2 from the germline V gene are SGHTA and FQGNSA.

J is TRBJ1-1 and V is TRBV19; 7 bases are a match to TRBD1. The V gene's germline CDR1 is LNHDA and CDR2 SQIVND (reference sequence). The CDR3 consists of 14 residues. V was clipped by 3 bases and J by 2 bases; unmatched bases: 3. The CDR3 coding sequence is TGTGCCAGTAGTATGGGGACAGCAAACACTGAAGCTTTCTTT. Encoded protein: CASSMGTANTEAFF.

The chain uses TRBV6-5 and TRBJ2-3, with unresolved D. V was clipped by 3 bases and J by 2 bases, with 12 bases between them. This CDR3 comprises 15 residues. Germline V gene sequence: CDR1 MNHEY, CDR2 SVGAGI. The CDR3 nucleotides read TGTGCCAGCAGTTATTCCGGGCTCTCCACAGATACGCAGTATTTT. This codes for CASSYSGLSTDTQYF.

The chain carries TRBV30 and TRBJ1-3; possibly TRBD1 for D (6 bases). Germline values: CDR1 GTSNPN, CDR2 SVGIG (reference sequence). V was shortened by 7 bases and J by 4 bases, with 14 bases between the two germline ends. The length of the CDR3 is 13 residues. The DNA for the CDR3 is TGTGCCTCCCTGGCAGGGGCAGGAAACACCATATATTTT. This encodes CASLAGAGNTIYF. Supplemented by reference TRBV30 and TRBJ1-3, the full variable domain reads SQTIHQWPATLVQPVGSPLSLECTVEGTSNPNLYWYRQAAGRGLQLLFYSVGIGQISSEVPQNLSASRPQDRQFILSSKKLLLSDSGFYLCASLAGAGNTIYFGEGSWLTVV.

The CDR3 DNA is TGTGCCATCCCGGTGGGGGCCGGGGAGCTGTTTTTT. This sequence encodes CAIPVGAGELFF. The chain uses TRBV5-4 and TRBJ2-2; either TRBD1 or TRBD2 may supply D (5 bases each). This CDR3 is 12 amino acids long. The germline V gene has CDR1 SGHNT and CDR2 YYREEE (reference sequence). The germline V and J ends were trimmed by 9 bases and 6 bases, with 12 bases remaining between them. The full variable domain, rest sourced from reference TRBV5-4 and TRBJ2-2, is ETGVTQSPTHLIKTRGQQVTLRCSSQSGHNTVSWYQQALGQGPQFIFQYYREEENGRGNFPPRFSGLQFPNYSSELNVNALELDDSALYLCAIPVGAGELFFGEGSRLTVL.

CDR3 nucleotide sequence: TGTGCCAGCAGCTCGGGTCTCGGAAACACCATATATTTT. It encodes CASSSGLGNTIYF. This rearrangement joins TRBV7-2 to TRBJ1-3, with D unclear. This CDR3 contains 13 residues. Germline V gene data show CDR1 as SGHTA and CDR2 as FQGNSA. V was pared by 4 bases and J by 4 bases, with 8 bases between.

The genes are TRBV12-3 or TRBV12-4 and TRBJ2-3, with no clear D. The CDR3 has 11 amino acids. Trimming removed 4 bases from V and 4 bases from J, with 3 bases in between. CDR3 protein: CASSWADTQYF. CDR3 in DNA: TGTGCCAGCAGTTGGGCAGATACGCAGTATTTT.

This chain uses TRBV4-1 with TRBJ1-3; the match to TRBD1 covers 9 bases. Germline CDR1 and CDR2: MGHRA and YSYEKL. V shed 3 bases and J 3 bases; nucleotides not matched to a gene: 12. CDR3 length equals 18 residues. The CDR3 nucleotides are TGCGCCAGCAGCCATGGGCGATACACAGGGGGCCTTGGAAACACCATATATTTT. This sequence encodes CASSHGRYTGGLGNTIYF.

The chain is built from TRBV5-4 and TRBJ2-5; D call uncertain. The V end lost 4 bases, the J end lost 7 bases, and 11 bases lay between the germline ends. This CDR3 contains 12 residues. Germline V lookup: CDR1 SGHNT, CDR2 YYREEE (reference sequence). CDR3 sequence: CASSIDLATQYF. CDR3 coding DNA: TGTGCCAGCAGCATTGACCTCGCGACCCAGTACTTC.

The chain uses TRBV7-2 and TRBJ1-5; D might be TRBD1 (5 bases). The germline V gene encodes CDR1 SGHTA and CDR2 FQGNSA. V was trimmed by 5 bases and J by 4 bases, leaving 15 bases between them. This CDR3 is 15 amino acids long. Here the CDR3 DNA reads TGTGCCAGCAGCCCACGACAGTATCAGAATCAGCCCCAGCATTTT. This codes for CASSPRQYQNQPQHF. Variable domain in full (rest from reference TRBV7-2 and TRBJ1-5): GAGVSQSPSNKVTEKGKDVELRCDPISGHTALYWYRQSLGQGLEFLIYFQGNSAPDKSGLPSDRFSAERTGGSVSTLTIQRTQQEDSAVYLCASSPRQYQNQPQHFGDGTRLSIL.

V and J are TRBV12-5 and TRBJ1-6; D might be TRBD1 (5 bases). The CDR3 totals 12 residues. Germline V gene data show CDR1 as LGHNT and CDR2 as FRNRAP. V lost 5 bases to trimming and J lost 14 bases, with 13 bases between them. The CDR3 here is CASGRGREALHF. In DNA, the CDR3 is TGTGCTAGTGGTAGGGGCAGGGAGGCCCTCCACTTT.

This chain links TRBV4-1 with TRBJ1-6; no reliable D call. Germline V gene data show CDR1 as MGHRA and CDR2 as YSYEKL. Trimming removed 3 bases from V and 5 bases from J, with 11 bases in between. The CDR3 contains 15 residues. In DNA form, the CDR3 reads TGCGCCAGCAGCCAGAGCGGGGTTAATAATTCACCCCTCCACTTT. This gives the protein CASSQSGVNNSPLHF.

The gene calls are TRBV7-2 and TRBJ2-5, with 8 bases that match TRBD2. Germline V lookup: CDR1 SGHTA, CDR2 FQGNSA. The CDR3 covers 17 residues. The J segment lost 5 bases and the V segment lost 3 bases, leaving 14 bases of the junction unmatched. CDR3 in amino acids: CASSLGASGRVTETQYF. The DNA of the CDR3 is TGTGCCAGCAGCTTGGGCGCGAGCGGGAGAGTGACGGAGACCCAGTACTTC.

The rearrangement joins TRBV11-2 to TRBJ1-1; 11 bases match TRBD1. V lost 5 bases, J lost 5 bases, and 7 bases stayed unmatched. The CDR3 spans 15 residues. The germline V gene has CDR1 SGHAT and CDR2 FQNNGV. The CDR3 loop reads CASSPGQGAWTEAFF. The CDR3 DNA follows: TGTGCCAGCAGCCCCGGACAGGGGGCTTGGACTGAAGCTTTCTTT.

About this clone itself: Other DNA sequences of this sample code for an identical CDR3. The genes are TRBV19 and TRBJ1-2; D is ambiguous. Trimming stripped 7 bases from V and 0 bases from J, with 6 bases between. This CDR3 region has 12 residues. Germline values: CDR1 LNHDA, CDR2 SQIVND (reference sequence). The CDR3 loop reads CASTGSNYGYTF. The DNA of the CDR3 is TGTGCCAGTACTGGGTCTAACTATGGCTACACCTTC.

The chain recombines TRBV19 with TRBJ1-3; D might be TRBD1 (5 bases). The CDR3 runs 18 residues. The germline V gene encodes CDR1 LNHDA and CDR2 SQIVND (reference sequence). V was clipped by 5 bases and J by 4 bases, with 24 bases between them. CDR3 nucleotides: TGTGCCAGTAGTGCGGGACCCACGGCAGGGATGGGAGGAAACACCATATATTTT. This encodes CASSAGPTAGMGGNTIYF.

This clone was seen a handful of times. The J gene is TRBJ1-3, the V gene TRBV2; 9 nucleotides agree with TRBD1. V trimming: 6 bases; J trimming: 4 bases; junction bases outside the gene matches: 7. The CDR3 totals 15 residues. Per germline, CDR1 SNHLY and CDR2 FYNNEI. The CDR3 protein is CASRPGQGPGNTIYF. CDR3 DNA: TGTGCCAGCAGACCGGGACAGGGCCCCGGAAACACCATATATTTT.

This chain joins TRBV6-5 and TRBJ2-5, with TRBD1 as a possible D gene (6 bases). The CDR3 runs to 15 residues. V shed 5 bases and J shed 0 bases, with 13 bases lying between them. Germline V CDR1 and CDR2: MNHEY, SVGAGI. The CDR3 reads CASSTPGEYQETQYF. The CDR3 DNA is TGTGCCAGCAGTACCCCAGGGGAGTACCAAGAGACCCAGTACTTC.